The 18 T cell receptor beta chains below were found in one sample sequenced in a study of cytomegalovirus exposure and HLA in healthy donors. The PCR employed 60 Vbeta primers together with 13 Jbeta primers. Here immunoSEQ multiplex PCR was the method, and the copy in TCRdb shows in-frame clones only, minus some. In the table there are approximately 100,000 clones, under 80% of which are singletons. Sequenced material: PBMCs. The receptors derive from a woman aged 50 to 60 in good health and CMV-seropositive.

This clone has only one observation. The chain recombines TRBV18 with TRBJ1-4; D ambiguous. The germline V gene encodes CDR1 KGHSH and CDR2 LQKENI. The V end was cut by 2 bases, the J end by 7 bases, with 14 bases between. The CDR3 has 15 amino acids. CDR3 DNA: TGTGCCAGCTCACCAGTCCGGGGAGCGGCTGAAAAACTGTTTTTT. This sequence encodes CASSPVRGAAEKLFF.

The rearrangement uses TRBV5-1 and TRBJ2-7; 7 bases fit TRBD1. Per germline, CDR1 SGHRS and CDR2 YFSETQ. The CDR3 sequence is 14 residues long. The V and J ends lost 0 bases and 1 base, in that order; junction bases with no gene match: 1. The CDR3 reads CASSLEQGSYEQYF. CDR3 coding DNA: TGCGCCAGCAGCTTGGAACAGGGGTCCTACGAGCAGTACTTC.

This rearrangement joins TRBV7-2 to TRBJ2-1; D possibly corresponds to TRBD2 (7 bases). Trimming took off 1 base at V and 8 bases at J, with 15 bases between the two ends. Germline V CDR1 and CDR2: SGHTA, FQGNSA. This CDR3 has 15 residues. DNA for the CDR3: TGTGCCAGCAGCTTAGTCGCGGGGGCTGGCCATGAGCAGTTCTTC. Translated: CASSLVAGAGHEQFF.

The rearrangement joins TRBV5-4 to TRBJ2-3; 10 bases align to TRBD2. Germline V gene sequence: CDR1 SGHNT, CDR2 YYREEE (reference sequence). The V and J ends lost 5 bases and 4 bases, in that order; junction bases with no gene match: 4. The CDR3 is 14 amino acids. CDR3 sequence: CASRSGGASDTQYF. The CDR3 DNA sequence: TGTGCCAGCAGAAGCGGGGGGGCGTCAGATACGCAGTATTTT.

V is TRBV5-4 and J is TRBJ1-2; 8 bases are shared with TRBD1. Germline CDR1 is SGHNT and CDR2 is YYREEE (reference sequence). The V and J ends lost 5 bases and 8 bases, in that order; junction bases with no gene match: 8. The CDR3 is 13 amino acids. CDR3 nucleotides: TGTGCCAGCAGTACGGACAGGGAGAGAGGCTACACCTTC. Encoded protein: CASSTDRERGYTF.

The rearrangement uses TRBV5-4 and TRBJ1-6; TRBD1 might be the D (5 bases). From germline, CDR1 is SGHNT and CDR2 YYREEE (reference sequence). With 5 bases removed from V and 0 bases from J, the gap between germline ends came to 21 bases. This CDR3 has 19 amino acids. The CDR3 bases are TGTGCCAGCAGTCATAATCAGGGCCCTCCGAGCTCCTATAATTCACCCCTCCACTTT. Translation gives CASSHNQGPPSSYNSPLHF.

The V gene is TRBV7-6, the J gene TRBJ2-7; tentative D call: TRBD2 (6 bases). CDR3 size: 14 residues. Germline CDR1 and CDR2: SGHVS and FNYEAQ. The V end lost 5 bases, the J end lost 3 bases, and 14 bases lay between the germline ends. In DNA, the CDR3 is TGTGCCAGCAGCGTCGGGAGCAGTGGCTACGAGCAGTACTTC. Encoded protein: CASSVGSSGYEQYF.

The chain recombines TRBV7-9 with TRBJ2-1; D is uncertain. This CDR3 region has 14 residues. The germline V gene encodes CDR1 SEHNR and CDR2 FQNEAQ (reference sequence). Trimming removed 2 bases at V and 1 base at J, with 6 bases between. The CDR3 region is CASSLPRSYNEQFF. For the CDR3, the DNA is TGTGCCAGCAGCTTACCCAGATCCTACAATGAGCAGTTCTTC.

This clone was detected only a few times. The chain links TRBV7-9 to TRBJ2-7, with 7 bases aligning to TRBD1. Trimming cost V 5 bases and J 0 bases; bases outside gene matches: 10. This CDR3 spans 16 amino acids. The germline gives CDR1 SEHNR, CDR2 FQNEAQ (reference sequence). CDR3 nucleotides: TGTGCCAGCAGCCCCTCGACAGGGAGTCCCTCCTACGAGCAGTACTTC. Amino acids: CASSPSTGSPSYEQYF.

The J gene is TRBJ2-5, the V gene TRBV29-1; TRBD2 aligns across 7 bases. Trimming removed 1 base from V and 5 bases from J; junction bases left unmatched: 13. Germline V lookup: CDR1 SQVTM, CDR2 ANQGSEA. The CDR3 runs 16 residues. DNA of the CDR3: TGCAGCGTTGAAGGAGGTCCCCGGGAGGAGAGGGAGACCCAGTACTTC. Translation: CSVEGGPREERETQYF.

The rearrangement uses TRBV6-5 and TRBJ1-6; D uncertain. Germline CDR1 and CDR2: MNHEY and SVGAGI. The CDR3 covers 15 residues. Trimming removed 2 bases from V and 0 bases from J, with 5 bases in between. CDR3 nucleotide sequence: TGTGCCAGCAGTTACGAGAGCTCCTATAATTCACCCCTCCACTTT. It translates to CASSYESSYNSPLHF.

The chain recombines TRBV12-5 with TRBJ2-7; the match to TRBD1 covers 10 bases. The V gene's germline CDR1 is LGHNT and CDR2 FRNRAP. The CDR3 spans 12 residues. V was pared by 9 bases and J by 6 bases, with 5 bases of the junction left unmatched. The CDR3: CASGTGVGEQYF. In nucleotides, the CDR3 is TGTGCTAGCGGGACAGGGGTGGGCGAGCAGTACTTC.

This clone was picked up a small number of times. V is TRBV2 and J is TRBJ2-5, with 7 bases matching TRBD2. The CDR3 spans 13 residues. V shed 8 bases and J 5 bases; nucleotides not matched to a gene: 8. Germline V gene lookup returns CDR1 SNHLY and CDR2 FYNNEI. The CDR3: CASARMGGETQYF. In nucleotides, the CDR3 is TGTGCCAGCGCCCGAATGGGGGGGGAGACCCAGTACTTC.

V usage is TRBV6-5 and J usage is TRBJ2-5; 10 bases line up with TRBD2. Gene TRBJ2-7 matches the end of the DNA better, so the J call may be wrong. This CDR3 comprises 13 residues. Germline CDR1 is MNHEY and CDR2 is SVGAGI. The CDR3 DNA reads as TGTGCCAGCAGCAGGACTAGCGGCTACGAGCAGTACTTC. Protein sequence: CASSRTSGYEQYF.

The chain has TRBV19 and TRBJ2-2; D call uncertain. The CDR3 has 15 residues. Germline V gene data show CDR1 as LNHDA and CDR2 as SQIVND (reference sequence). Trimming pared 5 bases from V and 0 bases from J, leaving 10 bases between. The CDR3 here is CASSPGSTNTGELFF. CDR3 sequence (DNA): TGTGCCAGTAGTCCGGGTTCGACGAACACCGGGGAGCTGTTTTTT.

The rearrangement uses TRBV19 and TRBJ1-1, with D hard to call. V was cut by 5 bases and J by 5 bases, with 12 bases left in between. The CDR3 is 13 amino acids. Germline-derived CDR1 and CDR2 are LNHDA and SQIVND (reference sequence). CDR3 residues: CASSLGVGTEAFF. CDR3 bases: TGTGCCAGTAGTCTCGGGGTAGGTACTGAAGCTTTCTTT.

The V gene is TRBV4-3, the J gene TRBJ2-7; the match to TRBD2 covers 9 bases. The V segment lost 5 bases and the J segment 3 bases; nucleotides outside the gene matches: 11. Germline-derived CDR1 and CDR2 are LGHNA and YSLEER. This CDR3 comprises 16 residues. The CDR3 DNA follows: TGCGCCAGCAGCTCTGGCTCCGGGACTAGCAGCTACGAGCAGTACTTC. Translation gives CASSSGSGTSSYEQYF.

The V call is TRBV5-1, the J call TRBJ2-5, with a tentative D call TRBD2 (5 bases). This CDR3 has 13 amino acids. CDR1 SGHRS and CDR2 YFSETQ come from the germline V gene. Trimming cost V 4 bases and J 3 bases, with 10 bases left between them. The CDR3 spells CASSELAKETQYF. The CDR3 DNA follows: TGCGCCAGCAGCGAGCTAGCAAAAGAGACCCAGTACTTC.